This section outlines one T cell receptor (beta chain) sequence together with its context. Sequencing used immunoSEQ multiplex PCR; TCRdb keeps in-frame clones, though not all of them. Altogether 150,000 to 200,000 clones are present, about 85% being singletons, with the ten largest covering 0.99%. The entry originates in a study of blood T cell repertoires in COVID-19. Study in general: PBMCs, B-cell-depleted T cells, or T cells were the source of the cDNA or gDNA that made up the material.

CDR3 size: 14 residues. In germline, CDR1 is MRHNA, CDR2 SNTAGT. V lost 6 bases to trimming and J lost 6 bases, with 17 bases between them. The chain combines TRBV6-4 with TRBJ1-2; D is undetermined. Sequences were obtained from peripheral blood. The clonotype originates from a man between 18 and 29 years old with acute or convalescent COVID-19. The DNA of the CDR3 is TGTGCCAGCAGCCGAGCCACGGTGCAAAATGGCTACACCTTC. Amino acids: CASSRATVQNGYTF.